These 22 T cell receptor beta chains were sequenced from one sample in a study of shared clonotypes between healthy human individuals. Naive CD8 populations comprised CD45RO-negative cells positively selected for CCR7, excluding terminally differentiated effector memory CD45RA+ cells. The protocol was immunoSEQ multiplex PCR, while the TCRdb copy is restricted to in-frame clones and leaves out a portion. The sample contains about 680,000 clones, approximately 90% of which appear only once. Sequenced sample: naive CD8+ T cells sorted from blood. The origin of the receptors is a young man in good health.

The chain uses TRBV30 and TRBJ1-1, with 7 bases identical to TRBD1. The V and J ends lost 7 bases and 1 base, in that order; junction bases with no gene match: 6. CDR3 length: 13 residues. Looked up from germline, CDR1 is GTSNPN and CDR2 is SVGIG (reference sequence). CDR3 sequence reads: CASAGTENTEAFF. Written as DNA, the CDR3 is TGTGCCTCCGCCGGGACAGAGAACACTGAAGCTTTCTTT.

This rearrangement joins TRBV2 to TRBJ2-1; 12 bases agree with TRBD2. Per the germline V gene, CDR1 is SNHLY and CDR2 is FYNNEI. Unmatched junction bases numbered 7, after V lost 7 bases and J lost 3 bases. The CDR3 has 16 amino acids. The DNA of the CDR3 is TGTGCCAGCACCAGACTAGCGGGAGATGACTACAATGAGCAGTTCTTC. This sequence encodes CASTRLAGDDYNEQFF.

The chain uses TRBV7-8 and TRBJ2-3; 9 bases agree with TRBD1. Germline CDR1 reads SGHVS; CDR2 reads FQNEAQ. The V and J ends lost 4 bases and 4 bases, in that order; junction bases with no gene match: 12. The CDR3 consists of 17 residues. The DNA of the CDR3 is TGTGCCAGCAGCTCCGGTCCCGGGACAGGGTTATCAGATACGCAGTATTTT. This translates into CASSSGPGTGLSDTQYF.

This rearrangement joins TRBV9 to TRBJ2-3, with D possibly TRBD1 on 6 matching bases. Per the germline V gene, CDR1 is SGDLS and CDR2 is YYNGEE. Between the trimmed V and J ends, which lost 3 bases and 2 bases, there was a span of 16 bases. The CDR3 contains 16 residues. The CDR3 loop reads CASSETGQLVTDTQYF. The CDR3 DNA is TGTGCCAGCAGCGAAACAGGACAGCTTGTCACAGATACGCAGTATTTT. The complete variable domain, with remaining parts taken from reference TRBV9 and TRBJ2-3, reads DSGVTQTPKHLITATGQRVTLRCSPRSGDLSVYWYQQSLDQGLQFLIQYYNGEERAKGNILERFSAQQFPDLHSELNLSSLELGDSALYFCASSETGQLVTDTQYFGPGTRLTVL.

The J gene is TRBJ2-2, the V gene TRBV5-1, with D perhaps TRBD1 or TRBD2 (5 bases each). The V and J ends lost 2 bases and 6 bases respectively, with 14 bases between them. The CDR3 sequence is 15 residues long. The germline CDR1 and CDR2 sequences are SGHRS and YFSETQ. The CDR3: CASSLGFTGPGELFF. The CDR3 DNA reads as TGCGCCAGCAGCTTAGGATTTACGGGGCCCGGGGAGCTGTTTTTT.

The chain combines TRBV28 with TRBJ1-3; D unclear. In germline, CDR1 is MDHEN, CDR2 SYDVKM. The length of the CDR3 is 14 residues. V was pared by 6 bases and J by 0 bases, with 9 bases between. The CDR3 loop reads CASRGKSSGNTIYF. DNA of the CDR3: TGTGCCAGCAGGGGGAAAAGCTCTGGAAACACCATATATTTT.

The rearrangement joins TRBV10-3 to TRBJ1-1; 8 bases agree with TRBD1. CDR1 is ENHRY and CDR2 is SYGVKD in the germline V gene. J gave up 1 base and V 11 bases, and 9 bases lay outside the gene matches. CDR3 length equals 14 residues. The CDR3 loop reads CASLDRAKNTEAFF. The CDR3 nucleotides are TGTGCCTCCCTGGACAGGGCAAAGAACACTGAAGCTTTCTTT.

Concerning this clone itself: The sample holds other DNA sequences that translate to the same CDR3. V usage is TRBV15 and J usage is TRBJ2-7, with no clear D. Per the germline V gene, CDR1 is LNHNV and CDR2 is YYDKDF (reference sequence). There are 13 residues in the CDR3. V was shortened by 0 bases and J by 1 base, with 4 bases between the two germline ends. In DNA form, the CDR3 reads TGTGCCACCAGCAGAGATCGGTCCTACGAGCAGTACTTC. This codes for CATSRDRSYEQYF.

V and J are TRBV7-2 and TRBJ2-7; unclear D gene. The V end lost 2 bases, the J end lost 2 bases, and 10 bases lay between the germline ends. CDR1 is SGHTA and CDR2 is FQGNSA in the germline V gene. This CDR3 comprises 14 residues. The CDR3 region is CASSLLVGTYEQYF. The CDR3 bases are TGTGCCAGCAGCTTATTGGTCGGTACCTACGAGCAGTACTTC.

The chain employs TRBV14 and TRBJ1-2; 7 bases are a match to TRBD1. The V gene's germline CDR1 is SGHDN and CDR2 FVKESK. Losses at the gene ends were 3 bases for V and 4 bases for J; bases not matched to a gene: 2. The CDR3 covers 13 residues. CDR3 residues: CASSHRGIYGYTF. In DNA form, the CDR3 reads TGTGCCAGCAGCCACAGGGGGATCTATGGCTACACCTTC.

The chain joins TRBV10-3 to TRBJ1-5; D is ambiguous. This CDR3 has 15 residues. V lost 3 bases and J lost 4, with 13 bases in between. Germline V gives CDR1 ENHRY, CDR2 SYGVKD. The CDR3 sequence is CAISDTPGPNQPQHF. The CDR3 coding sequence is TGTGCCATCAGTGATACCCCTGGACCTAATCAGCCCCAGCATTTT.

The rearrangement links TRBV10-1 to TRBJ1-4; D gene uncertain. Germline loops: CDR1 WNHNN, CDR2 SYGVQD (reference sequence). The CDR3 is 15 amino acids. Between the trimmed V and J ends, which lost 3 bases and 0 bases, there was a span of 8 bases. CDR3 in DNA: TGCGCCAGCAGTGAAGGGATTTCAACTAATGAAAAACTGTTTTTT. Translating gives CASSEGISTNEKLFF.

V usage is TRBV28 and J usage is TRBJ1-1; 9 nucleotides align to TRBD1. The V segment lost 6 bases and the J segment 1 base; nucleotides outside the gene matches: 6. Germline loops: CDR1 MDHEN, CDR2 SYDVKM. The CDR3 length is 15 residues. The CDR3 sequence is CASSLTGQGNTEAFF. The CDR3 DNA reads as TGTGCCAGCAGCCTTACGGGACAGGGGAACACTGAAGCTTTCTTT.

This clone was seen a handful of times. This chain uses TRBV7-6 with TRBJ2-1; a weak D match, TRBD2 (5 bases). V gave up 5 bases and J gave up 4 bases, with 6 bases separating them. The CDR3 has 12 residues. Per the germline V gene, CDR1 is SGHVS and CDR2 is FNYEAQ. CDR3 in amino acids: CASSTGYNEQFF. CDR3 coding DNA: TGTGCCAGCAGCACGGGGTACAATGAGCAGTTCTTC.

A single count supports this clone. This chain joins TRBV9 and TRBJ1-1; no definite D call. There are 14 residues in the CDR3. The V gene lost 4 bases and the J gene lost 1 base, with 11 bases spanning the gap. The germline CDR1 and CDR2 sequences are SGDLS and YYNGEE. The CDR3 nucleotides read TGTGCCAGCAGCTCTTTGTCAGGGAACACTGAAGCTTTCTTT. Encoded protein: CASSSLSGNTEAFF.

The chain uses TRBV6-5 and TRBJ2-7; the D call may be TRBD1 or TRBD2 (5 bases each). Per the germline V gene, CDR1 is MNHEY and CDR2 is SVGAGI. The CDR3 is made up of 14 amino acids. With 2 bases removed from V and 6 bases from J, the gap between germline ends came to 14 bases. CDR3 region: CASSYGGAGAEQYF. Written as DNA, the CDR3 is TGTGCCAGCAGTTACGGGGGTGCCGGGGCCGAGCAGTACTTC.

The rearrangement links TRBV7-8 to TRBJ2-1; D might be TRBD2 (5 bases). Germline V gene lookup returns CDR1 SGHVS and CDR2 FQNEAQ. Trimming cost V 2 bases and J 2 bases, with 10 bases left between them. The CDR3 totals 15 residues. CDR3 loop: CASSLLAKTYNEQFF. CDR3 sequence (DNA): TGTGCCAGCAGCTTATTAGCGAAAACCTACAATGAGCAGTTCTTC.

The chain joins TRBV29-1 to TRBJ2-1, with 10 bases fitting TRBD2. The junction had 7 bases not matched to a gene; V was cut back by 4 bases and J by 1 base. There are 16 residues in the CDR3. Germline V lookup: CDR1 SQVTM, CDR2 ANQGSEA. The CDR3 here is CSVGPLAGASYNEQFF. In DNA, the CDR3 is TGCAGCGTTGGGCCGCTAGCGGGAGCTTCCTACAATGAGCAGTTCTTC.

This CDR3 is CASSSEGFSVYEQYF. The CDR3 DNA reads TGTGCCAGCAGCTCCGAAGGGTTCAGCGTATACGAGCAGTACTTC. This chain connects TRBV5-5 to TRBJ2-7, with unresolved D. V was pared by 3 bases and J by 4 bases, with 17 bases between. This CDR3 comprises 15 residues. The V gene's germline CDR1 is SGHKS and CDR2 YYEKEE (reference sequence).

The DNA of the CDR3 is TGTGCCAGCTCGAAAAGGGGCGGGATTATGGATACGCAGTATTTT. This codes for CASSKRGGIMDTQYF. This chain uses TRBV11-2 with TRBJ2-3, with a weak D call TRBD2 (6 bases). From germline, CDR1 is SGHAT and CDR2 FQNNGV. The CDR3 is made up of 15 amino acids. Trimming cost V 8 bases and J 6 bases, with 21 bases left between them. Using reference TRBV11-2 and TRBJ2-3 for the parts outside the CDR3, the full variable domain is EAGVAQSPRYKIIEKRQSVAFWCNPISGHATLYWYQQILGQGPKLLIQFQNNGVVDDSQLPKDRFSAERLKGVDSTLKIQPAKLEDSAVYLCASSKRGGIMDTQYFGPGTRLTVL.

V gene TRBV14 combines with J gene TRBJ2-7, with a weak D call TRBD2 (6 bases). V was cut by 0 bases and J by 1 base, with 10 bases left in between. The CDR3 totals 15 residues. Germline V CDR1 and CDR2: SGHDN, FVKESK. The DNA of the CDR3 is TGTGCCAGCAGCCAAGATTTGGCGGGATCCTACGAGCAGTACTTC. Protein sequence: CASSQDLAGSYEQYF.

This sequence joins TRBV9 and TRBJ2-5; 8 bases fit TRBD2. J lost 5 bases, V lost 0 bases, and 15 bases had no gene match. The CDR3 covers 18 residues. Germline lookup yields CDR1 SGDLS and CDR2 YYNGEE. The CDR3 spells CASSVGLAGFGGVETQYF. The CDR3 DNA reads TGTGCCAGCAGCGTAGGTCTAGCGGGTTTCGGTGGTGTTGAGACCCAGTACTTC.